Below are 6 T cell receptor beta chains sequenced from a single sample in a study of shared clonotypes between healthy human individuals. Profiled with immunoSEQ multiplex PCR; TCRdb holds only in-frame clones, not every one. The sample carries a few million clones, around 92% recorded once. Sequences were obtained from naive CD4+ T cells from PBMCs. The subset here: CD45RA+ positively selected. These receptors originate from a man between 18 and 29 years old in good health. Some clones in this sample may be carry-over from other donors' samples.

The CDR3 reads CAWSVLPSSSGNTIYF. CDR3 in DNA: TGTGCCTGGAGTGTACTCCCCTCCTCCTCTGGAAACACCATATATTTT. The chain carries TRBV30 and TRBJ1-3; D call uncertain. CDR1 is GTSNPN and CDR2 is SVGIG in the germline V gene (reference sequence). This CDR3 contains 16 residues. Trimming took off 0 bases at V and 0 bases at J, with 12 bases between the two ends. Together with reference TRBV30 and TRBJ1-3, the CDR3 gives the full variable domain: SQTIHQWPATLVQPVGSPLSLECTVEGTSNPNLYWYRQAAGRGLQLLFYSVGIGQISSEVPQNLSASRPQDRQFILSSKKLLLSDSGFYLCAWSVLPSSSGNTIYFGEGSWLTVV.

This rearrangement joins TRBV27 to TRBJ1-1, with a weak D call TRBD1 (5 bases). Germline assignment: CDR1 MNHEY and CDR2 SMNVEV (reference sequence). Trimming took off 6 bases at V and 3 bases at J, with 14 bases between the two ends. The CDR3 loop spans 14 amino acids. The CDR3 loop is CASSWGRGYTEAFF. Written as DNA, the CDR3 is TGTGCCAGCAGCTGGGGAAGGGGCTACACTGAAGCTTTCTTT.

This clone was seen only once. The V gene is TRBV5-6, the J gene TRBJ1-4, with D perhaps TRBD1 (5 bases). Trimming took off 2 bases at V and 0 bases at J, with 5 bases between the two ends. CDR3 length equals 14 residues. CDR1 is SGHDT, CDR2 YYEEEE, per germline. This chain's CDR3 is CASSFRATNEKLFF. CDR3 coding DNA: TGTGCCAGCAGCTTCAGGGCAACTAATGAAAAACTGTTTTTT.

In its sample, this clone was seen a few times. The chain joins TRBV25-1 to TRBJ1-2; 9 nucleotides agree with TRBD1. The CDR3 has 14 amino acids. Per germline, CDR1 MGHDK and CDR2 SYGVNS. Trimming took 7 bases from V and 3 from J; bases not matched to a gene: 6. The CDR3 DNA reads TGTGCCAGCATGACAGGGGGAGGCGACTATGGCTACACCTTC. Translating it yields CASMTGGGDYGYTF.

With respect to this clone: This specimen includes other DNA sequences encoding the same CDR3. The genes are TRBV9 and TRBJ1-4; D ambiguous. Germline lookup yields CDR1 SGDLS and CDR2 YYNGEE. This CDR3 has 12 amino acids. V shed 0 bases and J shed 8 bases, with 5 bases lying between them. The CDR3 coding sequence is TGTGCCAGCAGCGTAGACGGCGAAAAACTGTTTTTT. Translation gives CASSVDGEKLFF.

The chain links TRBV2 to TRBJ2-3, with 8 bases lining up with TRBD2. Germline CDR1 and CDR2: SNHLY and FYNNEI. The CDR3 spans 15 residues. J gave up 4 bases and V 8 bases, and 11 bases lay outside the gene matches. CDR3 sequence reads: CASGPGLGFPDTQYF. As DNA, the CDR3 is TGTGCCAGCGGACCGGGACTAGGGTTCCCAGATACGCAGTATTTT.